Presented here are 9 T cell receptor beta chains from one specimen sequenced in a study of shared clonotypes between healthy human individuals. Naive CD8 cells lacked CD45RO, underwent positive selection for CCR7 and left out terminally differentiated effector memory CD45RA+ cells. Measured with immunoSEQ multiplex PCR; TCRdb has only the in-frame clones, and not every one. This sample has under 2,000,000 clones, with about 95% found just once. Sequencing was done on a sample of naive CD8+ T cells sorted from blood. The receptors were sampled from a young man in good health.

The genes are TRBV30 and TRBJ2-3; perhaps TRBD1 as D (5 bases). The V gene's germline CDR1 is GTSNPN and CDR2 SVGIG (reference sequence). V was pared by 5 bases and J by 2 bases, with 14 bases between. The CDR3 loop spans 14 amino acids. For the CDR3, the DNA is TGTGCCTGGGGGGATCAGGGATACACAGATACGCAGTATTTT. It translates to CAWGDQGYTDTQYF.

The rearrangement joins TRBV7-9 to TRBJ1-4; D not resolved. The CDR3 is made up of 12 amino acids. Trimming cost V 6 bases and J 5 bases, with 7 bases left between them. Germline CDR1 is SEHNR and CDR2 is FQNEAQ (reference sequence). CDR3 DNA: TGTGCCAGCAGGAGACAAAATGAAAAACTGTTTTTT. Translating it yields CASRRQNEKLFF.

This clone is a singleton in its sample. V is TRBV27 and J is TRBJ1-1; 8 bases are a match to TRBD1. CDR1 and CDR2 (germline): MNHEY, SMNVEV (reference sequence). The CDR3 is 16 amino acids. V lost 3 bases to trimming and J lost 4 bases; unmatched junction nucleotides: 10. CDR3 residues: CASSFRQGRGSTEAFF. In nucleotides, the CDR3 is TGTGCCAGCAGTTTCCGACAGGGGAGAGGCAGCACTGAAGCTTTCTTT.

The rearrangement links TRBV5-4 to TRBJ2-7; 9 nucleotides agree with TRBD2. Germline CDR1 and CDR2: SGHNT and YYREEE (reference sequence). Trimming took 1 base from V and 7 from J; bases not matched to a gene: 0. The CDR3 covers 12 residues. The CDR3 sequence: CASSLTSGEQYF. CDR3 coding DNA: TGTGCCAGCAGCTTGACTAGCGGGGAGCAGTACTTC.

The CDR3 spells CASSLYKGPAAPLHF. CDR3 nucleotide sequence: TGTGCCAGCAGTTTATATAAGGGGCCGGCCGCGCCCCTCCACTTT. The V and J genes are TRBV28 and TRBJ1-6; D may be TRBD1 (5 bases). Between the trimmed V and J ends, which lost 1 base and 13 bases, there was a span of 17 bases. CDR3 length: 15 residues. The germline V gene has CDR1 MDHEN and CDR2 SYDVKM.

This CDR3 reads CASLGQLGSYEQYF. As DNA, the CDR3 is TGTGCCAGCTTAGGGCAATTGGGTAGCTACGAGCAGTACTTC. The chain recombines TRBV28 with TRBJ2-7; no definite D call. V lost 8 bases, J lost 3 bases, and 17 bases lay in between. The CDR3 spans 14 residues. Germline CDR1 and CDR2: MDHEN and SYDVKM.

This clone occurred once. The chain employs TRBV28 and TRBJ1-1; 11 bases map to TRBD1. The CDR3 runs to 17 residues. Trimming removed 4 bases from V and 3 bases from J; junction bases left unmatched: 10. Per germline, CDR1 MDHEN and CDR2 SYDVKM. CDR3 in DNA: TGTGCCAGCAGTTGGCCGGGACAGGGGGGAGAGGACACTGAAGCTTTCTTT. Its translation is CASSWPGQGGEDTEAFF.

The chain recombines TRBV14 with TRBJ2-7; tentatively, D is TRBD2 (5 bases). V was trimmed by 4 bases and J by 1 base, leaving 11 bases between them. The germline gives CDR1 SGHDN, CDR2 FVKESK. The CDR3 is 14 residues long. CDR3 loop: CASSPRGESYEQYF. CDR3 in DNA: TGTGCCAGCAGCCCCCGGGGTGAATCCTACGAGCAGTACTTC.

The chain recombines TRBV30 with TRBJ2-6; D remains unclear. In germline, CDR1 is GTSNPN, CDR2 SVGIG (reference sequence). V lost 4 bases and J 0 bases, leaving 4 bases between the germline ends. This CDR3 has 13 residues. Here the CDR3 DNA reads TGTGCCTGGACGTACTCTGGGGCCAACGTCCTGACTTTC. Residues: CAWTYSGANVLTF.